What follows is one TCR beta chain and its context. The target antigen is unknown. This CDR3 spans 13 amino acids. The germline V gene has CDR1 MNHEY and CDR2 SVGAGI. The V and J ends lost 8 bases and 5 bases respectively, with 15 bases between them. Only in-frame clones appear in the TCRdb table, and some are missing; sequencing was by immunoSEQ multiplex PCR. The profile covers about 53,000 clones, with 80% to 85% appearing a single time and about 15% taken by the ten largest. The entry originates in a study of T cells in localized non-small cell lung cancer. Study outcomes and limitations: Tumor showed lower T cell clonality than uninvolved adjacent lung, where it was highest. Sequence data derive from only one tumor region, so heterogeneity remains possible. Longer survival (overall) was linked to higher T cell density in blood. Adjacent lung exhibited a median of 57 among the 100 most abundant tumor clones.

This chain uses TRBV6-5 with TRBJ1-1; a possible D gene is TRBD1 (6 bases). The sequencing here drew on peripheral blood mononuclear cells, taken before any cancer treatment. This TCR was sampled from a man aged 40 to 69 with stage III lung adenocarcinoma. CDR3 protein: CASWKTGRTEAFF. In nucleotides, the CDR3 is TGTGCCAGCTGGAAAACAGGGAGAACTGAAGCTTTCTTT.